This T cell receptor beta chain was recorded in a study of human T cells and chemical hapten exposure. TCRdb recomputed calls from the RACE reads with MiXCR, one row per CDR3 protein. The sample includes tens of thousands of distinct CDR3 sequences, more than 8% of them seen just once. V was pared by 6 bases and J by 3 bases, with 14 bases between. CDR1 and CDR2 from the germline V gene are MNHNS and SASEGT. The CDR3 consists of 15 residues. Stated time point: patch test 1, 2 weeks after DPC sensitization. The sample's treatment: therapeutic diphenylcyclopropenone sensitization with weekly scalp DPC. This clonotype was observed many times.

The rearrangement joins TRBV6-1 to TRBJ2-2, with D perhaps being TRBD1 or TRBD2 (5 bases each). This TCR was sampled from a woman aged 40 to 50 with alopecia areata. Some clones in this sample may be carry-over from other donors' samples. Sequenced here: whole blood, sampled in connection with sensitization to the hapten diphenylcyclopropenone (DPC). The CDR3 spells CASSPGTDYTGELFF. The CDR3 DNA is TGTGCCAGCAGCCCCGGGACGGATTACACCGGGGAGCTGTTTTTT.